This T cell receptor (beta chain) is from a study of cytomegalovirus exposure and HLA in healthy donors. The CDR3 loop spans 14 amino acids. CDR1 is SGHRS, CDR2 YFSETQ, per germline. V lost 2 bases, J lost 3 bases, and 8 bases lay in between. 13 Jbeta primers and 60 Vbeta primers were used for the PCR. Some clones are missing from TCRdb's copy, which holds only in-frame ones; the method was immunoSEQ multiplex PCR. The sample contains around 150,000 clones, roughly 80% of which appear only once. At collection, donors were nominally healthy, but unrecorded immune exposures were probable. The source of this sequence is a female donor in good health and CMV-seronegative. V and J are TRBV5-1 and TRBJ1-4; D perhaps matches TRBD1 (6 bases). Specimen: PBMCs. CDR3 residues: CASSFQGSNEKLFF. The CDR3, as DNA: TGCGCCAGCAGCTTCCAGGGGTCTAATGAAAAACTGTTTTTT. The variable domain in full, completed from reference TRBV5-1 and TRBJ1-4, reads KAGVTQTPRYLIKTRGQQVTLSCSPISGHRSVSWYQQTPGQGLQFLFEYFSETQRNKGNFPGRFSGRQFSNSRSEMNVSTLELGDSALYLCASSFQGSNEKLFFGSGTQLSVL.